The clone carrying this TCR beta chain was recorded a few times. These data originate in a study of CD8 T cells in ankylosing spondylitis. CDR1 LGHDT and CDR2 YNNKEL come from the germline V gene (reference sequence). This CDR3 is built from 19 residues. V was pared by 3 bases and J by 1 base, with 21 bases between. Using quantitative 5'-RACE with molecular barcodes, the authors made TCR beta libraries. One entry per CDR3 protein results from TCRdb running MiXCR on the 5' RACE reads. The data show approximately 140,000 distinct CDR3 sequences, with around two fifths seen just once and 13% to 15% held by the top ten.

The sequence derives from a male donor with ankylosing spondylitis. Sample: synovial fluid, either unsorted or a sorted T cell fraction (not recorded which). The V and J genes are TRBV3-1 and TRBJ2-2, with TRBD2 as a possible D gene (6 bases). Here the CDR3 reads CASSQFLGVAEKNTGELFF. The DNA for the CDR3 is TGTGCCAGCAGCCAGTTCCTAGGGGTAGCGGAAAAGAACACCGGGGAGCTGTTTTTT.